Following are 24 T cell receptor beta chains from one sample sequenced in a study of blood T cell repertoires in COVID-19. Assay used: immunoSEQ multiplex PCR; TCRdb lists only in-frame clones, some missing. In the table there are about 200,000 clones, around 82% of which are singletons. Sequencing was carried out using peripheral blood. The receptors here all came from a woman in her forties or fifties with acute or convalescent COVID-19.

CDR3 in DNA: TGTGCCACCAGTGACTCTCCCGGGACAGCCACAGATACGCAGTATTTT. As protein: CATSDSPGTATDTQYF. The chain couples TRBV24-1 to TRBJ2-3, with TRBD1 matching 7 bases. The germline V gene encodes CDR1 KGHDR and CDR2 SFDVKD. CDR3 length: 16 amino acids. V shed 4 bases, J shed 2 bases, and the junction held 8 bases outside the gene matches.

The rearrangement joins TRBV19 to TRBJ2-1; maybe TRBD1 (6 bases). CDR1 is LNHDA, CDR2 SQIVND, per germline (reference sequence). CDR3 length equals 15 residues. The V and J ends lost 7 bases and 0 bases respectively, with 13 bases between them. In DNA, the CDR3 is TGTGCCAGTAAACAGGGACCCAGCTCCTACAATGAGCAGTTCTTC. Translation: CASKQGPSSYNEQFF.

The rearrangement joins TRBV28 to TRBJ2-3; tentatively, D is TRBD1 (5 bases). The CDR3 loop spans 12 amino acids. Per the germline V gene, CDR1 is MDHEN and CDR2 is SYDVKM. The V and J ends lost 7 bases and 9 bases respectively, with 14 bases between them. DNA for the CDR3: TGTGCCAGCACCATAAGGGGCAGAACGCAGTATTTT. It codes for CASTIRGRTQYF.

The chain is built from TRBV27 and TRBJ2-1; 8 nucleotides align to TRBD2. CDR1 and CDR2 from the germline V gene are MNHEY and SMNVEV (reference sequence). This CDR3 is built from 13 residues. The V gene end was trimmed by 6 bases and the J gene end by 6 bases; junction bases not matched to a gene: 4. This CDR3 reads CASSLAGLNEQFF. Written as DNA, the CDR3 is TGTGCCAGCAGCCTAGCGGGCCTCAATGAGCAGTTCTTC.

This clone is a singleton in its sample. The V gene is TRBV19, the J gene TRBJ1-1, with D unresolved. Germline V gene data show CDR1 as LNHDA and CDR2 as SQIVND (reference sequence). V lost 4 bases and J 6 bases, leaving 18 bases between the germline ends. The CDR3 totals 15 residues. CDR3 sequence reads: CASSSGNAGWAEAFF. DNA for the CDR3: TGTGCCAGTAGTAGTGGAAATGCCGGGTGGGCTGAAGCTTTCTTT.

V and J are TRBV7-8 and TRBJ1-1; no firm D call. V lost 2 bases and J 1 base, leaving 11 bases between the germline ends. Germline CDR1 is SGHVS and CDR2 is FQNEAQ. The CDR3 loop spans 15 amino acids. The CDR3 sequence: CASSLKRVENTEAFF. CDR3 nucleotides: TGTGCCAGCAGCTTAAAGAGGGTGGAGAACACTGAAGCTTTCTTT.

This clone was seen a single time. Here the CDR3 reads CASSVELATYNEQFF. The CDR3 nucleotides read TGTGCCAGCAGCGTAGAACTAGCGACCTACAATGAGCAGTTCTTC. V gene TRBV9 combines with J gene TRBJ2-1, with TRBD2 identical over 7 bases. Trimming at V came to 0 bases and at J to 2 bases, leaving 2 bases not matched to a gene. CDR1 is SGDLS, CDR2 YYNGEE, per germline. The CDR3 runs 15 residues.

The chain is built from TRBV7-6 and TRBJ2-7; D is unclear. Germline CDR1 SGHVS, CDR2 FNYEAQ. The V end lost 1 base, the J end lost 5 bases, and 6 bases lay between the germline ends. There are 12 residues in the CDR3. The CDR3 protein is CASSLGWHEQYF. In nucleotides, the CDR3 is TGTGCCAGCAGCTTAGGTTGGCACGAGCAGTACTTC.

CDR3 region: CASSPGQAYNEQFF. The DNA of the CDR3 is TGTGCCAGCTCACCAGGACAGGCCTACAATGAGCAGTTCTTC. V is TRBV18 and J is TRBJ2-1; 7 nucleotides align to TRBD1. Germline V CDR1 and CDR2: KGHSH, LQKENI. The V segment lost 2 bases and the J segment 2 bases; nucleotides outside the gene matches: 0. The CDR3 is made up of 14 amino acids.

The chain uses TRBV19 and TRBJ2-5; D perhaps matches TRBD1 (6 bases). Looked up from germline, CDR1 is LNHDA and CDR2 is SQIVND (reference sequence). V lost 1 base to trimming and J lost 6 bases, with 27 bases between them. This CDR3 has 19 amino acids. The CDR3 here is CASSIAVTGPLGHTKTQYF. CDR3 in DNA: TGTGCCAGTAGTATAGCCGTCACAGGGCCGCTTGGACATACGAAGACCCAGTACTTC.

The rearrangement links TRBV18 to TRBJ2-1, with D perhaps matching TRBD2 (5 bases). Germline CDR1 reads KGHSH; CDR2 reads LQKENI. Trimming shortened V by 0 bases and J by 7 bases, and 10 bases separated the two germline ends. The CDR3 is made up of 14 amino acids. CDR3 residues: CASSPPVERNEQFF. CDR3 sequence (DNA): TGTGCCAGCTCACCACCGGTTGAGCGGAATGAGCAGTTCTTC.

Here the CDR3 DNA reads TGCGCCAGCAGGGGGCCCCCGAACACTGAAGCTTTCTTT. Translating gives CASRGPPNTEAFF. The genes are TRBV5-1 and TRBJ1-1, with D perhaps TRBD1 (5 bases). Germline CDR1 is SGHRS and CDR2 is YFSETQ. CDR3 length: 13 amino acids. Trimming removed 5 bases from V and 1 base from J, with 9 bases in between.

This chain connects TRBV5-1 to TRBJ2-1; the match to TRBD2 covers 8 bases. CDR1 and CDR2 (germline): SGHRS, YFSETQ. Trimming removed 4 bases from V and 6 bases from J; junction bases left unmatched: 12. The CDR3 has 16 residues. The CDR3 DNA sequence: TGCGCCAGCAGCCCTGTGGCGGGAGGCCCATCCAATGAGCAGTTCTTC. It codes for CASSPVAGGPSNEQFF.

CDR3 loop: CASSRLAVGSYEQYF. CDR3 in DNA: TGTGCCAGCAGCCGACTAGCGGTCGGCTCCTACGAGCAGTACTTC. V is TRBV6-5 and J is TRBJ2-7; 9 bases are shared with TRBD2. Germline CDR1 is MNHEY and CDR2 is SVGAGI. The CDR3 loop spans 15 amino acids. The V gene end was trimmed by 6 bases and the J gene end by 0 bases; junction bases not matched to a gene: 6.

CDR3 in amino acids: CASSSTPRTLHF. The CDR3 DNA is TGTGCCAGCAGTTCCACACCTCGCACCCTCCACTTT. The rearrangement links TRBV28 to TRBJ1-6; unclear D gene. CDR3 length: 12 residues. Per the germline V gene, CDR1 is MDHEN and CDR2 is SYDVKM. Between the trimmed V and J ends, which lost 4 bases and 14 bases, there was a span of 12 bases.

This clone has just a few counts. The chain recombines TRBV30 with TRBJ2-6; TRBD2 might be the D (6 bases). The CDR3 length is 15 residues. In germline, CDR1 is GTSNPN, CDR2 SVGIG (reference sequence). Trimming pared 0 bases from V and 4 bases from J, leaving 10 bases between. CDR3: CAWSVGGYGANVLTF. In nucleotides, the CDR3 is TGTGCCTGGAGTGTGGGGGGATACGGGGCCAACGTCCTGACTTTC.

This clone was detected only once. This chain connects TRBV10-3 to TRBJ2-1, with 7 bases fitting TRBD2. Germline V gene sequence: CDR1 ENHRY, CDR2 SYGVKD. This CDR3 has 15 amino acids. V trimming: 4 bases; J trimming: 5 bases; junction bases outside the gene matches: 8. The CDR3 DNA reads TGTGCCATCAGTGGGGGTAGCGGGTCAGACAATGAGCAGTTCTTC. Translating it yields CAISGGSGSDNEQFF.

V usage is TRBV28 and J usage is TRBJ1-1; no clear D. Trimming cost V 6 bases and J 5 bases, with 19 bases left between them. Germline loops: CDR1 MDHEN, CDR2 SYDVKM. The CDR3 has 15 amino acids. In nucleotides, the CDR3 is TGTGCCAGCAGCCCGGGCGGGTGGAGGGAGACTGAAGCTTTCTTT. Amino acid sequence: CASSPGGWRETEAFF. Combining the CDR3 with reference TRBV28 and TRBJ1-1 gives the whole variable domain DVKVTQSSRYLVKRTGEKVFLECVQDMDHENMFWYRQDPGLGLRLIYFSYDVKMKEKGDIPEGYSVSREKKERFSLILESASTNQTSMYLCASSPGGWRETEAFFGQGTRLTVV.

This chain joins TRBV5-1 and TRBJ2-1; 7 bases are shared with TRBD2. The germline V gene encodes CDR1 SGHRS and CDR2 YFSETQ. Unmatched junction bases numbered 10, after V lost 0 bases and J lost 4 bases. This CDR3 has 17 residues. The CDR3 coding sequence is TGCGCCAGCAGCTTGGGAAGAGGGCTAGCGGATTACAATGAGCAGTTCTTC. This codes for CASSLGRGLADYNEQFF.

The CDR3 here is CASRPELVSYSGNTIYF. CDR3 bases: TGTGCCAGCAGGCCCGAACTTGTCTCCTACTCTGGAAACACCATATATTTT. The V and J genes are TRBV5-5 and TRBJ1-3, with D uncertain. CDR1 SGHKS and CDR2 YYEKEE come from the germline V gene (reference sequence). V lost 5 bases and J lost 0, with 18 bases in between. CDR3 length equals 17 residues. Based on the CDR3 plus reference TRBV5-5 and TRBJ1-3, the full variable domain is DAGVTQSPTHLIKTRGQQVTLRCSPISGHKSVSWYQQVLGQGPQFIFQYYEKEERGRGNFPDRFSARQFPNYSSELNVNALLLGDSALYLCASRPELVSYSGNTIYFGEGSWLTVV.

The chain links TRBV19 to TRBJ2-1; 8 positions match TRBD2. Germline V gene lookup returns CDR1 LNHDA and CDR2 SQIVND (reference sequence). The junction had 11 bases not matched to a gene; V was cut back by 6 bases and J by 10 bases. The CDR3 runs 14 residues. In nucleotides, the CDR3 is TGTGCCAGTAGAGATGGCGGGAGGTTGTGGGAGCAGTTCTTC. Its protein product is CASRDGGRLWEQFF.

The chain joins TRBV3-1 (or the pseudogene TRBV3-2) to TRBJ2-1; weak D call: TRBD2 (5 bases). The CDR3 is 16 residues long. Germline V lookup: CDR1 LGHDT, CDR2 YNNKEL (reference sequence). Deletions cut 0 bases from V and 6 bases from J, with 15 bases between. The CDR3 is CASSQERPSIPNEQFF. The DNA for the CDR3 is TGTGCCAGCAGCCAAGAAAGGCCTAGCATTCCCAATGAGCAGTTCTTC.

This clone showed up just a few times. The chain is built from TRBV6-4 and TRBJ2-5; tentatively, D is TRBD2 (5 bases). The CDR3 has 13 amino acids. V was trimmed by 5 bases and J by 5 bases, leaving 12 bases between them. CDR1 and CDR2 (germline): MRHNA, SNTAGT. For the CDR3, the DNA is TGTGCCAGCAGTTTAACTAGGGAGGAGACCCAGTACTTC. It translates to CASSLTREETQYF.

The chain links TRBV3-1 (or the pseudogene TRBV3-2) to TRBJ2-1, with D perhaps TRBD2 (5 bases). Germline assignment: CDR1 LGHDT and CDR2 YNNKEL (reference sequence). The V and J ends lost 3 bases and 9 bases respectively, with 6 bases between them. The CDR3 consists of 11 residues. The CDR3 bases are TGTGCCAGCAGCCAGGGAGCTGAGCAGTTCTTC. It yields the protein CASSQGAEQFF.